Presented here are 26 T cell receptor beta chains from one specimen sequenced in a study of T cells in Graves' hyperthyroidism and ophthalmopathy. TCR beta CDR3 sequences were amplified from RNA transcripts. HTBI primers were employed in a first-round RT-PCR of the TCR CDR3. Via MiXCR, TCRdb re-called the multiplex PCR reads, giving one row per CDR3 protein. The sample has a few hundred thousand distinct CDR3 sequences; roughly 46% are singletons. Sequenced: peripheral blood or thyroid tissue (not recorded which). The source of these receptors is an adult woman with Graves' disease, either hyperthyroidism or ophthalmopathy (not recorded which).

This clonotype was seen a handful of times. The chain recombines TRBV24-1 with TRBJ2-1; 7 positions agree with TRBD1. CDR3 length: 12 residues. Germline V gene sequence: CDR1 KGHDR, CDR2 SFDVKD. Trimming took 4 bases from V and 9 from J; bases not matched to a gene: 2. The CDR3 loop is CATSEPGGEQFF. CDR3 coding DNA: TGTGCCACCAGTGAGCCAGGGGGTGAGCAGTTCTTC.

CDR3 residues: CSGTANTEAFF. The DNA for the CDR3 is TGCAGCGGGACAGCGAACACTGAAGCTTTCTTT. The gene calls are TRBV29-1 and TRBJ1-1; D is perhaps TRBD1 (6 bases). The CDR3 is made up of 11 amino acids. V was trimmed by 7 bases and J by 1 base, leaving 7 bases between them. CDR1 is SQVTM and CDR2 is ANQGSEA in the germline V gene.

J is TRBJ2-2 and V is TRBV14; a weak D match, TRBD2 (5 bases). The V gene lost 1 base and the J gene lost 5 bases, with 11 bases spanning the gap. Germline V gene data show CDR1 as SGHDN and CDR2 as FVKESK. The CDR3 contains 15 residues. The CDR3 sequence is CASSQGASQTGELFF. In DNA, the CDR3 is TGTGCCAGCAGCCAAGGGGCTAGCCAGACCGGGGAGCTGTTTTTT.

J is TRBJ1-4 and V is TRBV7-9; 9 bases match TRBD1. The V and J ends lost 4 bases and 8 bases, in that order; junction bases with no gene match: 8. Germline V gene sequence: CDR1 SEHNR, CDR2 FQNEAQ (reference sequence). The CDR3 covers 15 residues. The CDR3 reads CASSSPGQGTEKLFF. The CDR3 DNA reads as TGTGCCAGCAGCTCCCCGGGACAGGGTACCGAAAAACTGTTTTTT.

This clonotype was recorded at least ten times. J is TRBJ1-4 and V is TRBV10-3; unclear D gene. CDR1 is ENHRY, CDR2 SYGVKD, per germline. There are 11 residues in the CDR3. Trimming left V 9 bases short and J 8 bases short, with 10 bases between. The CDR3 loop is CAIKVDEKLFF. CDR3 DNA: TGTGCCATAAAGGTGGACGAAAAACTGTTTTTT.

This clonotype was picked up a small number of times. The V call is TRBV5-1, the J call TRBJ2-7; 7 nucleotides align to TRBD1. J was trimmed by 3 bases and V by 6 bases; bases with no gene match: 3. CDR1 is SGHRS and CDR2 is YFSETQ in the germline V gene. The CDR3 consists of 12 residues. The CDR3 coding sequence is TGCGCCAGCACCCGGACAGGCTACGAGCAGTACTTC. Translation: CASTRTGYEQYF. Full variable domain (remainder filled in from reference TRBV5-1 and TRBJ2-7): KAGVTQTPRYLIKTRGQQVTLSCSPISGHRSVSWYQQTPGQGLQFLFEYFSETQRNKGNFPGRFSGRQFSNSRSEMNVSTLELGDSALYLCASTRTGYEQYFGPGTRLTVT.

This clonotype has a handful of counts. V is TRBV29-1 and J is TRBJ1-2; D is undetermined. Germline loops: CDR1 SQVTM, CDR2 ANQGSEA. V was clipped by 3 bases and J by 4 bases, with 9 bases between them. The CDR3 length is 12 residues. CDR3 in amino acids: CSVDDTGYGYTF. CDR3 sequence (DNA): TGCAGCGTTGATGATACGGGCTATGGCTACACCTTC.

This clonotype was seen a few times. The V and J genes are TRBV7-9 and TRBJ2-7; 7 nucleotides line up with TRBD1. V was pared by 5 bases and J by 8 bases, with 12 bases of the junction left unmatched. The CDR3 consists of 14 residues. Germline loops: CDR1 SEHNR, CDR2 FQNEAQ (reference sequence). The chain's CDR3 is CASSIQQGQPQQYF. For the CDR3, the DNA is TGTGCCAGCAGCATACAACAGGGACAGCCCCAGCAGTACTTC.

V usage is TRBV5-1 and J usage is TRBJ2-6; weak D call: TRBD2 (5 bases). The germline V gene encodes CDR1 SGHRS and CDR2 YFSETQ. The CDR3 is made up of 18 amino acids. Deletions cut 0 bases from V and 0 bases from J, with 13 bases between. The CDR3 DNA is TGCGCCAGCAGCTTGGAGGGCCAAGGGAGCTCTGGGGCCAACGTCCTGACTTTC. It is translated as CASSLEGQGSSGANVLTF.

This clonotype has just one count. The J gene is TRBJ1-5, the V gene TRBV15; no reliable D call. CDR1 is LNHNV, CDR2 YYDKDF, per germline (reference sequence). The V gene lost 0 bases and the J gene lost 7 bases, with 7 bases spanning the gap. The CDR3 is 13 amino acids. The CDR3 coding sequence is TGTGCCACCAGCAGAGACCATTTCCAGCCCCAGCATTTT. This sequence encodes CATSRDHFQPQHF.

The chain carries TRBV12-3 or TRBV12-4 and TRBJ1-5, with D perhaps matching TRBD1 (5 bases). The CDR3 runs to 14 residues. The CDR3 spells CARVGSDTNQPQHF. CDR3 coding DNA: TGTGCTAGAGTGGGGTCGGACACTAATCAGCCCCAGCATTTT.

The sample holds many counts of this clonotype. The chain links TRBV10-3 to TRBJ1-6; D is ambiguous. The V gene's germline CDR1 is ENHRY and CDR2 SYGVKD. Between the trimmed V and J ends, which lost 0 bases and 9 bases, there was a span of 12 bases. There are 15 residues in the CDR3. The DNA of the CDR3 is TGTGCCATCAGTGAGTCGTTGACTGTTACTTCACCCCTCCACTTT. Protein product: CAISESLTVTSPLHF.

This clonotype was picked up many times. The chain recombines TRBV11-2 with TRBJ2-7; D call uncertain. Trimming took 4 bases from V and 7 from J, leaving 14 bases between them. The germline CDR1 and CDR2 sequences are SGHAT and FQNNGV. The CDR3 has 13 amino acids. CDR3 region: CASSSIKYLEQYF. The CDR3 DNA follows: TGTGCCAGCAGCTCCATCAAATATCTTGAGCAGTACTTC.

This chain uses TRBV20-1 with TRBJ1-4, with 9 nucleotides matching TRBD1. Germline CDR1 reads DFQATT; CDR2 reads SNEGSKA (reference sequence). The ends lost 6 bases at V and 4 bases at J; junction bases unmatched: 3. CDR3 length: 13 residues. The CDR3 protein is CSAGQGFNEKLFF. The CDR3 region has the DNA TGCAGTGCGGGACAGGGTTTTAATGAAAAACTGTTTTTT.

This clonotype appeared many times. The chain couples TRBV20-1 to TRBJ2-5; D is unresolved. CDR3 size: 12 residues. Per germline, CDR1 DFQATT and CDR2 SNEGSKA (reference sequence). Trimming left V 5 bases short and J 5 bases short, with 12 bases between. CDR3 sequence (DNA): TGCAGTGCTTTAATCGGGCCGGAGACCCAGTACTTC. Amino acid sequence: CSALIGPETQYF.

On this clonotype itself: This may stem from a read error, because a much larger clone lies one nucleotide away. This chain uses TRBV11-2 with TRBJ2-5; 11 nucleotides line up with TRBD2. V lost 5 bases, J lost 3 bases, and 14 bases stayed unmatched. CDR3 size: 18 residues. Germline V gene sequence: CDR1 SGHAT, CDR2 FQNNGV. CDR3 coding DNA: TGTGCCAGCAGCAAATTCTCCGGGACTAGCGGCTGTGAAGAGACCCAGTACTTC. This codes for CASSKFSGTSGCEETQYF.

In this sample, this clonotype turned up a few times. The CDR3 bases are TGTGCCAGCAGTACTCGGGACAGGGGCCAGCCCCAGCATTTT. This sequence encodes CASSTRDRGQPQHF. The chain joins TRBV28 to TRBJ1-5, with 10 bases identical to TRBD1. Germline lookup yields CDR1 MDHEN and CDR2 SYDVKM. After removal of 5 bases from V and 7 bases from J, the junction contained 5 bases not matched to a gene. The CDR3 has 14 residues.

As to this clonotype: The junction departs from germline at one end; a sequencing error may be responsible. The chain has TRBV7-6 and TRBJ2-7; 8 bases map to TRBD2. Germline V CDR1 and CDR2: SGHVS, FNYEAQ. The CDR3 covers 16 residues. CDR3 nucleotides: TGTGCTAGCAGCTTTTTTTCTAGCGGGCCTCCGTCCGAGCAGTACTTC. Its translation is CASSFFSSGPPSEQYF.

The V gene is TRBV14, the J gene TRBJ2-2; D may be TRBD1 or TRBD2 (5 bases each). The CDR3 runs to 15 residues. CDR1 is SGHDN, CDR2 FVKESK, per germline. The germline V and J ends were trimmed by 1 base and 1 base, with 7 bases remaining between them. CDR3 in amino acids: CASSQVRGNTGELFF. DNA for the CDR3: TGTGCCAGCAGCCAAGTGAGGGGGAACACCGGGGAGCTGTTTTTT.

The table lists this clonotype with many counts. The J gene is TRBJ1-1, the V gene TRBV12-3 or TRBV12-4, with no clear D. V lost 8 bases and J lost 2, with 12 bases in between. This CDR3 comprises 13 residues. The CDR3 loop reads CASGTRGNTEAFF. The CDR3 coding sequence is TGTGCCAGCGGAACACGGGGTAACACTGAAGCTTTCTTT.

J is TRBJ2-3 and V is TRBV7-2; perhaps D is TRBD1 or TRBD2 (5 bases each). V gave up 7 bases and J gave up 2 bases, with 19 bases separating them. The CDR3 loop spans 16 amino acids. CDR1 SGHTA and CDR2 FQGNSA come from the germline V gene. The CDR3 DNA reads as TGTGCCAGCACCCCCTTAGAGGGGATAATCACAGATACGCAGTATTTT. Amino acid sequence: CASTPLEGIITDTQYF.

The chain carries TRBV9 and TRBJ1-5, with TRBD1 as a possible D gene (6 bases). Germline V gene lookup returns CDR1 SGDLS and CDR2 YYNGEE. CDR3 length: 16 residues. V lost 3 bases to trimming and J lost 1 base, with 14 bases between them. CDR3 sequence reads: CASSGGGAGSNQPQHF. CDR3 coding DNA: TGTGCCAGCAGCGGCGGGGGGGCAGGGAGCAATCAGCCCCAGCATTTT.

This clonotype was observed at least ten times. The gene calls are TRBV11-1 and TRBJ2-7; unclear D gene. Deletions cut 3 bases from V and 0 bases from J, with 3 bases between. Germline values: CDR1 SGHAT, CDR2 FQDESV (reference sequence). This CDR3 comprises 12 residues. This chain's CDR3 is CASSFVSYEQYF. The CDR3, as DNA: TGTGCCAGCAGCTTCGTCTCCTACGAGCAGTACTTC.

With respect to this clonotype: A much larger clone differs from this one at a single base, so this may be a read error. This sequence joins TRBV9 and TRBJ2-2, with 11 nucleotides matching TRBD2. The germline CDR1 and CDR2 sequences are SGDLS and YYNGEE. The CDR3 consists of 18 residues. CDR3 DNA: TGTGCCGGCAGCCTCAAAACCGGACTAGCGGGCCACACCGGGGAGCTGTTTTTT. Protein sequence: CAGSLKTGLAGHTGELFF.

A remark on this clonotype: No conserved phenylalanine or tryptophan is present at the end of the CDR3, so a read error is the likely explanation. The DNA is left out, because the CDR3 cannot be placed on it with certainty; the CDR3 is given as TCRdb lists it. This chain joins TRBV7-2 and TRBJ2-7. CDR1 SGHTA and CDR2 FQGNSA come from the germline V gene. The CDR3 comprises 8 residues, both ends counted. CDR3 protein: CASSLFRS.

This clonotype was counted at least ten times. CDR3 in amino acids: CASNTGAQPQHF. CDR3 nucleotides: TGTGCCAGTAATACAGGGGCCCAGCCCCAGCATTTT. The V gene is TRBV19, the J gene TRBJ1-5; 7 positions match TRBD1. The J segment lost 7 bases and the V segment lost 7 bases, leaving 4 bases of the junction unmatched. Looked up from germline, CDR1 is LNHDA and CDR2 is SQIVND (reference sequence). The CDR3 totals 12 residues.